The following is a TCR beta chain sequence with its context. The antigen is not known. Libraries were prepared by immunoSEQ multiplex PCR; TCRdb keeps only in-frame clonotypes and omits some of them. The profile covers around 70,000 clones, with 80% to 90% appearing a single time and about 2.4% taken by the ten largest. This specimen comes from a study of T cell responses to AZD1222 COVID-19 vaccine. Whole-study findings and limits: Receipt of two AZD1222 doses was followed by a rise in Spike-specific TCR breadth and depth. Donors were largely white British and mainly female; clonal diversity was possibly underestimated.

Trimming took off 2 bases at V and 4 bases at J, with 8 bases between the two ends. The CDR3 runs 13 residues. Germline lookup yields CDR1 MNHEY and CDR2 SVGAGI. Material: peripheral blood, obtained on day 0 of AZD1222 vaccination. The J gene is TRBJ1-2, the V gene TRBV6-5; tentatively, D is TRBD1 (5 bases). The receptor was isolated from an adult in good health. This CDR3 is CASSYLDTYGYTF. For the CDR3, the DNA is TGTGCCAGCAGTTACCTGGACACCTATGGCTACACCTTC.